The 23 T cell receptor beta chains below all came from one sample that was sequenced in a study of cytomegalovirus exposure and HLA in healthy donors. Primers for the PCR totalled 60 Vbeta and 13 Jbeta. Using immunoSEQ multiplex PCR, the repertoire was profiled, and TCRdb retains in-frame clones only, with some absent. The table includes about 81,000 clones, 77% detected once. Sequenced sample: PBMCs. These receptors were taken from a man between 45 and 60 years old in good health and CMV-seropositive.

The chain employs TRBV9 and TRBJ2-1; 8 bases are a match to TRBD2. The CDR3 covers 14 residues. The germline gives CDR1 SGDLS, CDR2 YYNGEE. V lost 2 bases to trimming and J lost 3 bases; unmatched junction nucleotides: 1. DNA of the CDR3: TGTGCCAGCAGCGTCCTAGCGGGCTACAATGAGCAGTTCTTC. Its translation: CASSVLAGYNEQFF.

CDR3 bases: TGCGCCAGCAGCTTGGAACGGACAGGCACTGAAGCTTTCTTT. Its protein is CASSLERTGTEAFF. The V gene is TRBV5-1, the J gene TRBJ1-1, with 7 bases aligning to TRBD1. The germline V gene encodes CDR1 SGHRS and CDR2 YFSETQ. The CDR3 consists of 14 residues. V was clipped by 0 bases and J by 4 bases; unmatched bases: 3. The full variable domain, in which reference TRBV5-1 and TRBJ1-1 provide the parts outside the CDR3, is KAGVTQTPRYLIKTRGQQVTLSCSPISGHRSVSWYQQTPGQGLQFLFEYFSETQRNKGNFPGRFSGRQFSNSRSEMNVSTLELGDSALYLCASSLERTGTEAFFGQGTRLTVV.

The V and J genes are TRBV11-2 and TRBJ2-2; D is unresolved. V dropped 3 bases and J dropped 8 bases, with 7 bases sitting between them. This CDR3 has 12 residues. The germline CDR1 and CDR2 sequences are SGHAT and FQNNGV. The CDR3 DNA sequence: TGTGCCAGCAGCTTCGGGTATGGGGAGCTGTTTTTT. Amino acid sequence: CASSFGYGELFF.

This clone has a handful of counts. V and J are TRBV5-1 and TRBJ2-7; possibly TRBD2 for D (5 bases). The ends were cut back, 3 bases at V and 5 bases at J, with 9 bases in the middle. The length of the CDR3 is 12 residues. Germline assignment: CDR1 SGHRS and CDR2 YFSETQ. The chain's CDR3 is CASSWKGDEQYF. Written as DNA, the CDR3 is TGCGCCAGCAGCTGGAAGGGAGACGAGCAGTACTTC.

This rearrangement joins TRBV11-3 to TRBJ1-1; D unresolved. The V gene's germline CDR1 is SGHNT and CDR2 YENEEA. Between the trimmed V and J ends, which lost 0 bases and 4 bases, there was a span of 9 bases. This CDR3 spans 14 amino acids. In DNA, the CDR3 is TGTGCCAGCAGCTTAGATCTTGGGAGCACTGAAGCTTTCTTT. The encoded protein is CASSLDLGSTEAFF.

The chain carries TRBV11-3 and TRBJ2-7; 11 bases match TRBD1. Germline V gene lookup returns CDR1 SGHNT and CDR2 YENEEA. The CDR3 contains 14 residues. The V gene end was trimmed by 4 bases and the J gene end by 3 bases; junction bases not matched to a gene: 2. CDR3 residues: CASSWGQGDYEQYF. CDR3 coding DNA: TGTGCCAGCAGCTGGGGACAGGGGGACTACGAGCAGTACTTC.

In DNA, the CDR3 is TGTGCCAGCTCACCCCAGGTTGAAGAAAAACTGTTTTTT. As protein: CASSPQVEEKLFF. The rearrangement uses TRBV18 and TRBJ1-4; D remains unclear. Germline assignment: CDR1 KGHSH and CDR2 LQKENI. This CDR3 is built from 13 residues. Trimming took 3 bases from V and 8 from J, leaving 10 bases between them.

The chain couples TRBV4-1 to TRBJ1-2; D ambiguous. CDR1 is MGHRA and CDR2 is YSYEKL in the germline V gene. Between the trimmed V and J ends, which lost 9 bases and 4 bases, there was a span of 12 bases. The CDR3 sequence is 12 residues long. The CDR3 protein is CASSGESYGYTF. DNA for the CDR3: TGCGCCAGTAGCGGGGAGTCCTATGGCTACACCTTC.

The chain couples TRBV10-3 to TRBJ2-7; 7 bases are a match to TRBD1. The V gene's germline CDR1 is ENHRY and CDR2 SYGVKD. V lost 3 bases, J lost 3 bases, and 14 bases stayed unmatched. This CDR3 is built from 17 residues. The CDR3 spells CAISEDRVRRGDYEQYF. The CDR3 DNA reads TGTGCCATCAGTGAAGACAGGGTACGGCGAGGAGACTACGAGCAGTACTTC.

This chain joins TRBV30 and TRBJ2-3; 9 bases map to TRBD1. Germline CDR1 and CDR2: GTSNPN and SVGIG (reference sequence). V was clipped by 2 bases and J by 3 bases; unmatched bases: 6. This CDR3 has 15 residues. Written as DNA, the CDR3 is TGTGCCTGGAGTCCGGGACAGGGTAGGACAGATACGCAGTATTTT. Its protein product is CAWSPGQGRTDTQYF.

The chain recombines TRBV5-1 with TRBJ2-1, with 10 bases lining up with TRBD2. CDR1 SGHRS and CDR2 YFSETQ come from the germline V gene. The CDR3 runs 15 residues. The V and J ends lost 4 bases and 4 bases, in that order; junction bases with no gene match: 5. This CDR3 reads CASSVLLAGYNEQFF. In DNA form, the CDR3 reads TGCGCCAGCAGCGTATTACTAGCGGGGTACAATGAGCAGTTCTTC.

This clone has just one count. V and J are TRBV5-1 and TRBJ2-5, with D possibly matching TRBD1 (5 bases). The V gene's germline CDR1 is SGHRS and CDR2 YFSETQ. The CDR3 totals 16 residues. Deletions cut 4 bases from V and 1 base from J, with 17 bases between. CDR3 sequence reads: CASSAQGRQPQETQYF. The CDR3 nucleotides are TGCGCCAGCAGCGCCCAAGGGCGACAGCCCCAAGAGACCCAGTACTTC.

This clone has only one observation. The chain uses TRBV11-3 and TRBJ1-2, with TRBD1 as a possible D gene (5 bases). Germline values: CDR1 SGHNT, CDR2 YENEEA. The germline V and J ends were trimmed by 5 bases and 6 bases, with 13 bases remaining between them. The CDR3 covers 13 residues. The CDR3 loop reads CASSPPGLHGYTF. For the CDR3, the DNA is TGTGCCAGCAGCCCCCCAGGGTTACATGGCTACACCTTC.

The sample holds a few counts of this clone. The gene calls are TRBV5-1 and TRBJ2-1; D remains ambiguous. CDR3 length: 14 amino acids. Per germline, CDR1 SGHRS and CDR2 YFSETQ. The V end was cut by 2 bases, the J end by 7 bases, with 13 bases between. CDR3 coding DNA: TGCGCCAGCAGCTTTGCGGAGAGGTGGAATGAGCAGTTCTTC. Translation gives CASSFAERWNEQFF.

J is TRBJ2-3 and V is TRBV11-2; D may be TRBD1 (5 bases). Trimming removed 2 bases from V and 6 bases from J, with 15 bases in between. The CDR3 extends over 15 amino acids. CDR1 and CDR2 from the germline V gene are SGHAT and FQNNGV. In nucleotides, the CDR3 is TGTGCCAGCAGCTTATTTGACTCCTGGGGCGATACGCAGTATTTT. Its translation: CASSLFDSWGDTQYF.

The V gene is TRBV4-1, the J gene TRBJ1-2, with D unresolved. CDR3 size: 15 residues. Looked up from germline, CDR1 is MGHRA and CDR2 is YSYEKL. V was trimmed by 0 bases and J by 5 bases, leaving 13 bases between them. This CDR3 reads CASSQDRGGWYGYTF. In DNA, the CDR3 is TGCGCCAGCAGCCAAGACCGGGGAGGGTGGTATGGCTACACCTTC.

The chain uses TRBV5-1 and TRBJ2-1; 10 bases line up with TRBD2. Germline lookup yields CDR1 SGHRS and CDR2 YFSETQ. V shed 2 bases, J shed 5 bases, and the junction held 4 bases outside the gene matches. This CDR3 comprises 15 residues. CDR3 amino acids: CASSFLAGVNNEQFF. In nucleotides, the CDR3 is TGCGCCAGCAGCTTCCTAGCGGGAGTTAACAATGAGCAGTTCTTC. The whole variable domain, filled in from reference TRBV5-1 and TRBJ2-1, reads KAGVTQTPRYLIKTRGQQVTLSCSPISGHRSVSWYQQTPGQGLQFLFEYFSETQRNKGNFPGRFSGRQFSNSRSEMNVSTLELGDSALYLCASSFLAGVNNEQFFGPGTRLTVL.

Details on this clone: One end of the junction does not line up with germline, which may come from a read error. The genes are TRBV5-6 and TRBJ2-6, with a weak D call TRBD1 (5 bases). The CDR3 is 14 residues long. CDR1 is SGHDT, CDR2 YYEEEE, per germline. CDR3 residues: CASSHDSGANGLTF. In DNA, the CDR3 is TGTGCCAGCAGCCACGACTCTGGGGCCAACGGCCTGACTTTC.

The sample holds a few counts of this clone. The CDR3 spells CASSQESTSGSYEQYF. CDR3 sequence (DNA): TGTGCCAGCAGCCAAGAGTCCACTAGCGGATCCTACGAGCAGTACTTC. The rearrangement links TRBV4-2 to TRBJ2-7; 8 nucleotides line up with TRBD2. The CDR3 length is 16 residues. After removal of 0 bases from V and 1 base from J, the junction contained 5 bases not matched to a gene. The germline gives CDR1 LGHNA, CDR2 YNFKEQ.

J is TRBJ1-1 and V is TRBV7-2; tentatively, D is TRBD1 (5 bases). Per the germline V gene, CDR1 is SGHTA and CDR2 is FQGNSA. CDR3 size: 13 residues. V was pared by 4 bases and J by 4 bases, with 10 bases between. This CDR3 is CASSYPTATEAFF. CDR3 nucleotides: TGTGCCAGCAGCTACCCGACAGCCACTGAAGCTTTCTTT.

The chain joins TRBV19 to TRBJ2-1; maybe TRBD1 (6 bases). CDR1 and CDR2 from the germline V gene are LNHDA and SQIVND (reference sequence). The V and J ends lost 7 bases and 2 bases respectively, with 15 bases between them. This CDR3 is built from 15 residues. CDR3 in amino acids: CASTLQGMTYNEQFF. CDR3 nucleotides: TGTGCCAGTACCCTACAGGGTATGACCTACAATGAGCAGTTCTTC.

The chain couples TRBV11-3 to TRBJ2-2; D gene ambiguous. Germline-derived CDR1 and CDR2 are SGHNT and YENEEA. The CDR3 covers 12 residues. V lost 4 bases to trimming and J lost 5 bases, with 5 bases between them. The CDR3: CASSSRTGELFF. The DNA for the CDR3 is TGTGCCAGCAGCTCCAGAACCGGGGAGCTGTTTTTT.

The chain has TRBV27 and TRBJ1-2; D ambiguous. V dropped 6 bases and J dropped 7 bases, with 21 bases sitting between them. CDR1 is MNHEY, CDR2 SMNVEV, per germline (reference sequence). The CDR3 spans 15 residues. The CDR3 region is CASRPHGPVTPGYTF. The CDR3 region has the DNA TGTGCCAGCAGGCCCCATGGGCCAGTGACCCCTGGCTACACCTTC.